These 10 T cell receptor beta chains originate from one sample sequenced in a study of T cells in Graves' hyperthyroidism and ophthalmopathy. Amplification of TCR beta CDR3 regions used RNA as the template. First-round RT-PCR of the TCR CDR3 relied on the HTBI primer set. One entry per CDR3 protein results from TCRdb running MiXCR on the multiplex PCR reads. The table shows some 460,000 distinct CDR3 sequences, with less than 20% occurring only once. The sequenced sample consisted of blood. The receptors here all came from a woman aged 18 to 35 with Graves' hyperthyroidism.

This clonotype was counted at least ten times. The chain combines TRBV2 with TRBJ2-7, with TRBD1 identical over 9 bases. J gave up 5 bases and V 7 bases, and 9 bases lay outside the gene matches. CDR3 length: 14 residues. Looked up from germline, CDR1 is SNHLY and CDR2 is FYNNEI. DNA of the CDR3: TGTGCCAGCAATCGGGACAGGGCAGGGGACGAGCAGTACTTC. Its protein product is CASNRDRAGDEQYF.

This clonotype was counted ten times or more. V usage is TRBV3-1 and J usage is TRBJ2-3; D gene uncertain. The CDR3 spans 16 residues. In germline, CDR1 is LGHDT, CDR2 YNNKEL (reference sequence). V was cut by 1 base and J by 1 base, with 12 bases left in between. The CDR3 nucleotides read TGTGCCAGCAGCCAAGCGGCCGGCGGAGGCACAGATACGCAGTATTTT. Translating gives CASSQAAGGGTDTQYF.

This clonotype has ten or more counts. The J gene is TRBJ1-2, the V gene TRBV19; TRBD1 matches at 7 bases. The ends lost 8 bases at V and 0 bases at J; junction bases unmatched: 12. CDR3 length: 16 amino acids. Germline V CDR1 and CDR2: LNHDA, SQIVND (reference sequence). The DNA of the CDR3 is TGTGCCAGTGGAACAGGGGCTGGTCCCACTAACTATGGCTACACCTTC. Its translation: CASGTGAGPTNYGYTF.

This clonotype was seen repeatedly, ten times or more. DNA for the CDR3: TGTGCCAGCAGCCAAGGCCAAGGAGCGGGAGGGAGGGTTGAGCAGTTCTTC. Its translation is CASSQGQGAGGRVEQFF. This chain uses TRBV4-2 with TRBJ2-1; 10 bases are shared with TRBD2. Trimming at V came to 1 base and at J to 9 bases, leaving 12 bases not matched to a gene. Germline CDR1 and CDR2: LGHNA and YNFKEQ. This CDR3 contains 17 residues.

The table lists this clonotype with many counts. The chain recombines TRBV6-1 with TRBJ1-2; no clear D. This CDR3 contains 14 residues. The V gene lost 5 bases and the J gene lost 4 bases, with 14 bases spanning the gap. From germline, CDR1 is MNHNS and CDR2 SASEGT. CDR3 DNA: TGTGCCAGCAGTACACCCGGTGGGTTCTATGGCTACACCTTC. Encoded protein: CASSTPGGFYGYTF.

The rearrangement joins TRBV11-2 to TRBJ2-7; tentatively, D is TRBD1 (5 bases). This CDR3 comprises 16 residues. Between the trimmed V and J ends, which lost 0 bases and 1 base, there was a span of 13 bases. Per the germline V gene, CDR1 is SGHAT and CDR2 is FQNNGV. This chain's CDR3 is CASSLEDSPYSYEQYF. The CDR3 DNA follows: TGTGCCAGCAGCTTAGAAGACAGCCCGTATTCCTACGAGCAGTACTTC.

This chain uses TRBV13 with TRBJ1-3; D is unclear. Trimming cost V 1 base and J 0 bases, with 7 bases left between them. This CDR3 has 15 residues. CDR1 and CDR2 from the germline V gene are PRHDT and FYEKMQ (reference sequence). CDR3 in amino acids: CASSLVPSSGNTIYF. The CDR3 DNA reads TGTGCCAGCAGCTTAGTTCCTAGCTCTGGAAACACCATATATTTT.

At least ten counts were recorded for this clonotype. The gene calls are TRBV30 and TRBJ1-4, with D unclear. The germline gives CDR1 GTSNPN, CDR2 SVGIG (reference sequence). The CDR3 length is 13 residues. With 0 bases removed from V and 5 bases from J, the gap between germline ends came to 7 bases. The CDR3 region is CAWSVQGNEKLFF. CDR3 DNA sequence: TGTGCCTGGAGTGTTCAAGGGAATGAAAAACTGTTTTTT.

This clonotype has at least ten counts. The chain combines TRBV12-3 or TRBV12-4 with TRBJ1-5; D unresolved. CDR3 size: 13 residues. V lost 5 bases, J lost 5 bases, and 10 bases lay in between. CDR3 region: CASSPDPYQPQHF. The CDR3 DNA is TGTGCCAGCAGTCCTGACCCCTATCAGCCCCAGCATTTT.

V and J are TRBV6-1 and TRBJ1-4; the D gene is possibly TRBD1 (5 bases). Germline CDR1 and CDR2: MNHNS and SASEGT. Trimming left V 5 bases short and J 1 base short, with 17 bases between. This CDR3 comprises 17 residues. CDR3 sequence: CASSYTKTERTNEKLFF. DNA for the CDR3: TGTGCCAGCAGTTACACGAAGACAGAGCGAACTAATGAAAAACTGTTTTTT.